These 9 T cell receptor beta chains were sequenced from one sample in a study of blood T cell repertoires in COVID-19. Only in-frame clones appear in the TCRdb table, and some are missing; sequencing was by immunoSEQ multiplex PCR. Of around 24,000 clones in the sample, about 89% are singletons; the top ten hold about 25%. What was sequenced was peripheral blood. These receptors were collected from a man between 65 and 80 years old with COVID-19, enrolled during active disease.

The gene calls are TRBV19 and TRBJ1-2; D remains ambiguous. V dropped 3 bases and J dropped 4 bases, with 9 bases sitting between them. The CDR3 is made up of 13 amino acids. Germline assignment: CDR1 LNHDA and CDR2 SQIVND (reference sequence). The chain's CDR3 is CASSMSGRYGYTF. The DNA of the CDR3 is TGTGCCAGTAGTATGTCGGGTCGCTATGGCTACACCTTC. Drawing the rest from reference TRBV19 and TRBJ1-2, the complete variable domain is DGGITQSPKYLFRKEGQNVTLSCEQNLNHDAMYWYRQDPGQGLRLIYYSQIVNDFQKGDIAEGYSVSREKKESFPLTVTSAQKNPTAFYLCASSMSGRYGYTFGSGTRLTVV.

The gene calls are TRBV5-5 and TRBJ1-4, with D perhaps TRBD1 (5 bases). The CDR3 extends over 14 amino acids. V was cut by 4 bases and J by 9 bases, with 16 bases left in between. CDR1 SGHKS and CDR2 YYEKEE come from the germline V gene (reference sequence). The DNA for the CDR3 is TGTGCCAGCAGCCTCGAGGGAGGGGAGAAAAAACTGTTTTTT. It is translated as CASSLEGGEKKLFF.

CDR3 region: CASSLASSYNEQFF. The CDR3 DNA reads as TGTGCCAGCAGCTTAGCGAGCTCCTACAATGAGCAGTTCTTC. The genes are TRBV7-9 and TRBJ2-1; D gene unclear. Between the trimmed V and J ends, which lost 0 bases and 0 bases, there was a span of 3 bases. The CDR3 covers 14 residues. In germline, CDR1 is SEHNR, CDR2 FQNEAQ (reference sequence). The full variable domain, rest sourced from reference TRBV7-9 and TRBJ2-1, is DTGVSQNPRHKITKRGQNVTFRCDPISEHNRLYWYRQTLGQGPEFLTYFQNEAQLEKSRLLSDRFSAERPKGSFSTLEIQRTEQGDSAMYLCASSLASSYNEQFFGPGTRLTVL.

This chain connects TRBV2 to TRBJ2-1; 12 nucleotides match TRBD2. The J segment lost 8 bases and the V segment lost 4 bases, leaving 6 bases of the junction unmatched. This CDR3 has 15 amino acids. Per germline, CDR1 SNHLY and CDR2 FYNNEI. The CDR3 region is CASSGTSGNGDEQFF. CDR3 in DNA: TGTGCCAGCAGTGGGACTAGCGGGAACGGCGATGAGCAGTTCTTC.

This rearrangement joins TRBV30 to TRBJ1-3; 8 bases agree with TRBD1. CDR1 is GTSNPN, CDR2 SVGIG, per germline (reference sequence). J was trimmed by 3 bases and V by 2 bases; bases with no gene match: 3. This CDR3 contains 14 residues. CDR3 nucleotide sequence: TGTGCCTGGAGTTTAGGACAGGGTGGAAACACCATATATTTT. Translated: CAWSLGQGGNTIYF.

The rearrangement links TRBV7-9 to TRBJ1-2; D possibly corresponds to TRBD1 (6 bases). The CDR3 length is 14 residues. Germline CDR1 and CDR2: SEHNR and FQNEAQ (reference sequence). V shed 10 bases and J shed 4 bases, with 19 bases lying between them. The CDR3 coding sequence is TGTGCCACGGAAGGAACAGGGTTAGGCTATGGCTACACCTTC. Protein product: CATEGTGLGYGYTF.

The chain uses TRBV7-6 and TRBJ2-7; D is ambiguous. V dropped 1 base and J dropped 4 bases, with 8 bases sitting between them. The germline gives CDR1 SGHVS, CDR2 FNYEAQ. This CDR3 spans 13 amino acids. The CDR3 sequence is CASSLGAGYEQYF. DNA of the CDR3: TGTGCCAGCAGCTTAGGGGCAGGTTACGAGCAGTACTTC.

The chain links TRBV5-8 to TRBJ1-1; the match to TRBD1 covers 7 bases. CDR1 SGHTS and CDR2 YDEGEE come from the germline V gene. The V gene end was trimmed by 5 bases and the J gene end by 2 bases; junction bases not matched to a gene: 12. This CDR3 has 16 amino acids. CDR3 residues: CASRHNPGTVNTEAFF. CDR3 coding DNA: TGTGCCAGCAGACACAACCCCGGGACAGTCAACACTGAAGCTTTCTTT.

This clone appeared a few times. The J gene is TRBJ1-2, the V gene TRBV6-5; no definite D call. CDR1 is MNHEY, CDR2 SVGAGI, per germline. CDR3 length: 12 residues. V shed 0 bases and J shed 8 bases, with 7 bases lying between them. CDR3 sequence (DNA): TGTGCCAGCAGTTACTCGACTGGAGGCTACACCTTC. It specifies CASSYSTGGYTF.